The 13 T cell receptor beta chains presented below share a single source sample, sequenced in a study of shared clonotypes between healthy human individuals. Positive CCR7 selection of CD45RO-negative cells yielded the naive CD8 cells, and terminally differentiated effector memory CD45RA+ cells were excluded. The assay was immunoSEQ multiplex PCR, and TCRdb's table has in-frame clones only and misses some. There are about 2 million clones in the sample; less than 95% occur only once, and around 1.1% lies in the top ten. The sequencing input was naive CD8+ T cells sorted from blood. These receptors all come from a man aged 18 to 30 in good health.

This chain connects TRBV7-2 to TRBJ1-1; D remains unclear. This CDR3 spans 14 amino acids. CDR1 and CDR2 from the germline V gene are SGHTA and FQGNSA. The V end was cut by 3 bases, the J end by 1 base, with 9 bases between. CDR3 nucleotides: TGTGCCAGCAGCTTGACGGAGGGGAACACTGAAGCTTTCTTT. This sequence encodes CASSLTEGNTEAFF.

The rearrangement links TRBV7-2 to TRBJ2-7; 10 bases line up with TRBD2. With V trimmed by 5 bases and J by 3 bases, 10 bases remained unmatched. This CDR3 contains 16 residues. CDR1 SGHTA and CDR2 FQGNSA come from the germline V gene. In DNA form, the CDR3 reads TGTGCCAGCAGCCCTCCGCAAGGGACTAGCGTCTACGAGCAGTACTTC. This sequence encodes CASSPPQGTSVYEQYF.

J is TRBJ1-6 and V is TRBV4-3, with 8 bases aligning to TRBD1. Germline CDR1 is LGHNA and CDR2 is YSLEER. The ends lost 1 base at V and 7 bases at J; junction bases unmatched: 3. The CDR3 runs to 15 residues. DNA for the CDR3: TGCGCCAGCAGCCAAGTTGACAGGGGCAATTCACCCCTCCACTTT. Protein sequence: CASSQVDRGNSPLHF.

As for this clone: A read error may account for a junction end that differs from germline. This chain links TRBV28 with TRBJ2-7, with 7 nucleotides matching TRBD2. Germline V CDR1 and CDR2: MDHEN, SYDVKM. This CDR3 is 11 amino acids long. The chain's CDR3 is CTSGDSYEQYF. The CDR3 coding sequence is TGTACCAGCGGGGACTCCTACGAGCAGTACTTC.

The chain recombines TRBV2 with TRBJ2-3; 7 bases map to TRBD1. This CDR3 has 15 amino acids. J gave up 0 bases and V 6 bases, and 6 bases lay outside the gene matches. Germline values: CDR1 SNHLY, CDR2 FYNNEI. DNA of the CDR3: TGTGCCAGCAGCGGGGACAGCCTGAGCACAGATACGCAGTATTTT. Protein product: CASSGDSLSTDTQYF.

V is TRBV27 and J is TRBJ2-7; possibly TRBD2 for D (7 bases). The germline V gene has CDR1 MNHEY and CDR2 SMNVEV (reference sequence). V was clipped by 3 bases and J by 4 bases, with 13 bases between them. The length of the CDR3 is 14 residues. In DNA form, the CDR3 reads TGTGCCAGCAGTTTTGGGGGGGCTCTGTACGAGCAGTACTTC. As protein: CASSFGGALYEQYF.

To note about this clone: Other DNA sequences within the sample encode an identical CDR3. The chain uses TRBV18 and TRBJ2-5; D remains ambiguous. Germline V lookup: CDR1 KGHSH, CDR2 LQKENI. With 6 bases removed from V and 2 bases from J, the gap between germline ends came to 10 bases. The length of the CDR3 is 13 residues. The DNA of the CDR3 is TGTGCCAGCTCTCCCGACGGTCAAGAGACCCAGTACTTC. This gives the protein CASSPDGQETQYF.

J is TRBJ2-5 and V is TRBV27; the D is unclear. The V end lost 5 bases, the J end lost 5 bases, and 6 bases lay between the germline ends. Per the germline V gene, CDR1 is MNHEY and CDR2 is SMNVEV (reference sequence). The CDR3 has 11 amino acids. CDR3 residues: CASSNVETQYF. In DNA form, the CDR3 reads TGTGCCAGCAGTAACGTGGAGACCCAGTACTTC.

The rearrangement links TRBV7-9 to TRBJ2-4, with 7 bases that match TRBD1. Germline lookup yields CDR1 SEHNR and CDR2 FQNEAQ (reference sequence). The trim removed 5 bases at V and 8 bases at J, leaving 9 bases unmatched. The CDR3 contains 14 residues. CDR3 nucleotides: TGTGCCAGCAGCCCCGACAGGGAATTGGACATTCAGTACTTC. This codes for CASSPDRELDIQYF.

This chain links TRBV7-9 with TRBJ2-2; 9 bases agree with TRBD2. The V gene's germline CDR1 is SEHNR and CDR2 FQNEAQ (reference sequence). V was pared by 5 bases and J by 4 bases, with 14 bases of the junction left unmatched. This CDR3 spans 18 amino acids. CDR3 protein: CASSTTSSGEGGTGELFF. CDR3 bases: TGTGCCAGCAGCACCACCTCTAGCGGGGAGGGTGGCACCGGGGAGCTGTTTTTT.

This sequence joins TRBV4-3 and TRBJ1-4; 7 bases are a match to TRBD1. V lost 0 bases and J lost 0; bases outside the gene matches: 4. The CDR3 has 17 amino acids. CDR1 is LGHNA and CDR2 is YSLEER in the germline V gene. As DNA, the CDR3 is TGCGCCAGCAGCCAAGATGGCAGGGGGGCAACTAATGAAAAACTGTTTTTT. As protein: CASSQDGRGATNEKLFF.

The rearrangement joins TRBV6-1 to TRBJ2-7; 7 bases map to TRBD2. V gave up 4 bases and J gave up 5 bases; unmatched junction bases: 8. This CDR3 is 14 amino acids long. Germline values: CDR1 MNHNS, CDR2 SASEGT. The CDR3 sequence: CASSAPGGVHEQYF. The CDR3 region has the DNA TGTGCCAGCAGTGCCCCGGGGGGTGTCCACGAGCAGTACTTC.

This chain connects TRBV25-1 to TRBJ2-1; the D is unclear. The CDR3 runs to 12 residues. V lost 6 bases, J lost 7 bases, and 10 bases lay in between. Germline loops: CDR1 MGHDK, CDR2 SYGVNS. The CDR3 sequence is CASSYGRNEQFF. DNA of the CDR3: TGTGCCAGCAGCTACGGAAGAAATGAGCAGTTCTTC.